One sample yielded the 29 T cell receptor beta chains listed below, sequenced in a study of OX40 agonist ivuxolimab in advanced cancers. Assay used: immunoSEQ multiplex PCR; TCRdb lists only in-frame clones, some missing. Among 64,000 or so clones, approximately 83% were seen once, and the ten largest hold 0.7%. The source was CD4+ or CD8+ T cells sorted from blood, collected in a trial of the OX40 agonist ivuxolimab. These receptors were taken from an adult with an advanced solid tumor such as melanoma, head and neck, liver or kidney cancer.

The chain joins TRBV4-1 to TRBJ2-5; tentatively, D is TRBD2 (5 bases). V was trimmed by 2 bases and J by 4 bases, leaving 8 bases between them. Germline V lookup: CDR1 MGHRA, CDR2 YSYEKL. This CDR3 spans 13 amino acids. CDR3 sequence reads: CASSQFGVETQYF. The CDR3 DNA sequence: TGCGCCAGCAGCCAATTCGGGGTAGAGACCCAGTACTTC.

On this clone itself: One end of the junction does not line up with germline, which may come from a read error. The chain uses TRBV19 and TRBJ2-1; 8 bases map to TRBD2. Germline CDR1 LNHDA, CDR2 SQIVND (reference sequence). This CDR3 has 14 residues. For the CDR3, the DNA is TGTGCCAGTCGGGACTTAGCGGGGACCCAGGGGTTAGTCTTC. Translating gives CASRDLAGTQGLVF.

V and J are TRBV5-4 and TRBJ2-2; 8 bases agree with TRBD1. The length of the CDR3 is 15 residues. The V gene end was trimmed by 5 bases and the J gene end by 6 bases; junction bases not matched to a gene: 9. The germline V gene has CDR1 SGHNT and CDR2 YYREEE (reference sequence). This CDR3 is CASRIQGARAGELFF. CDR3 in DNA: TGTGCCAGCAGAATTCAGGGGGCGCGGGCCGGGGAGCTGTTTTTT.

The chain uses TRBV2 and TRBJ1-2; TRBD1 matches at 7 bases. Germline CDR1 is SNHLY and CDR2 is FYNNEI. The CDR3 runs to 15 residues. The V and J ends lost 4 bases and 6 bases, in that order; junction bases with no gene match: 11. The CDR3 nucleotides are TGTGCCAGCAGTGGTAATACAGGGGTTTTGGATGGCTACACCTTC. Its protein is CASSGNTGVLDGYTF.

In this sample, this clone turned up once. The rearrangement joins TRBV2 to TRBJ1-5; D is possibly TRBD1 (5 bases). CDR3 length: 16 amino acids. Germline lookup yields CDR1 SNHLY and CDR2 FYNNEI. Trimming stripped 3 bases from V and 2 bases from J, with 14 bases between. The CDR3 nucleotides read TGTGCCAGCAGTGAGCGGGCAGGGCCCGGCAATCAGCCCCAGCATTTT. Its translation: CASSERAGPGNQPQHF.

In DNA, the CDR3 is TGTGCCAGCAAGGGACAGGGCAATCAGCCCCAGCATTTT. This codes for CASKGQGNQPQHF. This chain joins TRBV6-6 and TRBJ1-5, with 8 bases identical to TRBD1. With V trimmed by 7 bases and J by 2 bases, 1 base remained unmatched. Germline V gene lookup returns CDR1 MNHNY and CDR2 SVGAGI (reference sequence). CDR3 size: 13 residues.

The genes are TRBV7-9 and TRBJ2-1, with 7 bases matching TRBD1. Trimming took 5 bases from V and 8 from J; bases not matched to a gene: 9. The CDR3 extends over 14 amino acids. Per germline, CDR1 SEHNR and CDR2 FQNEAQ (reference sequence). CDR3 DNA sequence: TGTGCCAGCAGCCGCAGGGGGATTGACGATGAGCAGTTCTTC. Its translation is CASSRRGIDDEQFF.

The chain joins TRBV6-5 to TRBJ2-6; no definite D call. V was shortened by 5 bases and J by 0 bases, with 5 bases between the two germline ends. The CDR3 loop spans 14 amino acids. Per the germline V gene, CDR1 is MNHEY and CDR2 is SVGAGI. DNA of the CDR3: TGTGCCAGCAGTATAACCTCTGGGGCCAACGTCCTGACTTTC. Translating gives CASSITSGANVLTF.

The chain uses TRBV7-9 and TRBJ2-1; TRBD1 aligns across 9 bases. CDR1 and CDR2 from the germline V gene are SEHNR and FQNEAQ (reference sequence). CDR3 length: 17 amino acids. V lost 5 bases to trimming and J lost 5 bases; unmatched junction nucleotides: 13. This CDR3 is CASSQSLGTGPNNEQFF. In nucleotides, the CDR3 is TGTGCCAGCAGCCAGTCTCTCGGGACAGGGCCGAACAATGAGCAGTTCTTC. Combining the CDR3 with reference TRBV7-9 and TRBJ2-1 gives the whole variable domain DTGVSQNPRHKITKRGQNVTFRCDPISEHNRLYWYRQTLGQGPEFLTYFQNEAQLEKSRLLSDRFSAERPKGSFSTLEIQRTEQGDSAMYLCASSQSLGTGPNNEQFFGPGTRLTVL.

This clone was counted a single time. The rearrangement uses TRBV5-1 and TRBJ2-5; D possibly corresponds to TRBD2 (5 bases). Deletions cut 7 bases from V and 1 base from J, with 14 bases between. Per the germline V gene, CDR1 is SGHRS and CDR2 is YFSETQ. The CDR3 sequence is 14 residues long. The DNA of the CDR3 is TGCGCCAGCTCGCGGGCCAGCATCCAAGAGACCCAGTACTTC. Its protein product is CASSRASIQETQYF.

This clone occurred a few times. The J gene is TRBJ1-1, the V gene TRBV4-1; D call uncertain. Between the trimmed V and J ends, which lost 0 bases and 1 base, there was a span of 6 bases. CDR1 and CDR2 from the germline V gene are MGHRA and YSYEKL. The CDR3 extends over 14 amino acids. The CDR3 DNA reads TGCGCCAGCAGCCAAGATCTCTGGAACACTGAAGCTTTCTTT. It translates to CASSQDLWNTEAFF.

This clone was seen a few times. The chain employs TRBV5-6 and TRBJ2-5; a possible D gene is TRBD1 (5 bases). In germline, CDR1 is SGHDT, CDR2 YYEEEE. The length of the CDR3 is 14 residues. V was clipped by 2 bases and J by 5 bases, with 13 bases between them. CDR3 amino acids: CASSFSAGWETQYF. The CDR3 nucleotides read TGTGCCAGCAGCTTCTCGGCAGGGTGGGAGACCCAGTACTTC.

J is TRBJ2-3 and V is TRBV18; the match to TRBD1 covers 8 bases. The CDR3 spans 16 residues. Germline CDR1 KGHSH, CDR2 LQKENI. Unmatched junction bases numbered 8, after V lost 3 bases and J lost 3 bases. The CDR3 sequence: CASSPPGQGWTDTQYF. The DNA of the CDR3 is TGTGCCAGCTCACCCCCAGGACAGGGATGGACAGATACGCAGTATTTT.

The CDR3 DNA is TGTGCCAGCAGCTTGTCCAGCGGGGGGTCCTACGAGCAGTACTTC. Amino acid sequence: CASSLSSGGSYEQYF. The chain is built from TRBV5-4 and TRBJ2-7; 9 nucleotides match TRBD2. The CDR3 has 15 residues. Germline CDR1 is SGHNT and CDR2 is YYREEE (reference sequence). Losses at the gene ends were 1 base for V and 1 base for J; bases not matched to a gene: 3.

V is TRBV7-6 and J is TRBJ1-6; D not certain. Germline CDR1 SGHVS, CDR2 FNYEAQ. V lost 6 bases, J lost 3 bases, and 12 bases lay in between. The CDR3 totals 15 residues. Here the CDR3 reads CASRKEHLYNSPLHF. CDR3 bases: TGTGCCAGCAGAAAAGAACATCTCTATAATTCACCCCTCCACTTT.

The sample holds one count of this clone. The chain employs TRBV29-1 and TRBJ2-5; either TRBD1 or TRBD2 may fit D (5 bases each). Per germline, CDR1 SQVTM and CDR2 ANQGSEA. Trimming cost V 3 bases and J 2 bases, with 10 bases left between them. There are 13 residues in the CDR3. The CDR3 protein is CSVDSWGQETQYF. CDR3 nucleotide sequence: TGCAGCGTTGACTCTTGGGGGCAAGAGACCCAGTACTTC.

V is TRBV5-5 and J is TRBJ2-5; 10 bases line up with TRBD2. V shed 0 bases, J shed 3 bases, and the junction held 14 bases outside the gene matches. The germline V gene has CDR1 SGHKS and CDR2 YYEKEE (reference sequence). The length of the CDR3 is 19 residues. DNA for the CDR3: TGTGCCAGCAGCTTGGCCCGTTTGCTTAGCGGGGGGCGGGAAGAGACCCAGTACTTC. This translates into CASSLARLLSGGREETQYF.

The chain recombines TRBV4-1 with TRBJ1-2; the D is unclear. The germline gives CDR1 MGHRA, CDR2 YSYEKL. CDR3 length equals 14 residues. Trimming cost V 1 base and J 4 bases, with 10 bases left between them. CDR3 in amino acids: CASSQGGGFYGYTF. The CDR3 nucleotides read TGCGCCAGCAGCCAAGGAGGAGGGTTCTATGGCTACACCTTC.

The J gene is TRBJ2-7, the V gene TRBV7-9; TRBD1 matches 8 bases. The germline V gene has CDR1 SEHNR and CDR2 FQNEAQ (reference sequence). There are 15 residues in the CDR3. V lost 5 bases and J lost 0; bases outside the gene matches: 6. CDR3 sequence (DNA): TGTGCCAGCAGCCGGGTAACAGGGGGCTCCTACGAGCAGTACTTC. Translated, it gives CASSRVTGGSYEQYF.

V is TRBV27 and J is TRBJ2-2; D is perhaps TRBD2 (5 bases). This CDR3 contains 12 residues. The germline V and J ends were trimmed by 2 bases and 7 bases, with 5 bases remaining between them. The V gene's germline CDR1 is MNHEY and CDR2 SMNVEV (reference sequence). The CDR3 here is CASSLRGGELFF. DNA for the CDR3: TGTGCCAGCAGTTTACGGGGCGGGGAGCTGTTTTTT.

The CDR3 protein is CASSKGDNEQFF. CDR3 nucleotide sequence: TGTGCCAGCTCCAAGGGGGACAATGAGCAGTTCTTC. V and J are TRBV19 and TRBJ2-1; possibly TRBD1 for D (6 bases). V was pared by 9 bases and J by 5 bases, with 11 bases between. Germline-derived CDR1 and CDR2 are LNHDA and SQIVND (reference sequence). The CDR3 contains 12 residues.

CDR3 DNA sequence: TGTGCCAGCAGCGTAGTTCAGATGAACACTGAAGCTTTCTTT. Its translation: CASSVVQMNTEAFF. V gene TRBV9 combines with J gene TRBJ1-1; D not resolved. The CDR3 loop spans 14 amino acids. V was trimmed by 0 bases and J by 0 bases, leaving 6 bases between them. CDR1 SGDLS and CDR2 YYNGEE come from the germline V gene. The variable domain in full, with the rest retrieved from reference TRBV9 and TRBJ1-1, is DSGVTQTPKHLITATGQRVTLRCSPRSGDLSVYWYQQSLDQGLQFLIQYYNGEERAKGNILERFSAQQFPDLHSELNLSSLELGDSALYFCASSVVQMNTEAFFGQGTRLTVV.

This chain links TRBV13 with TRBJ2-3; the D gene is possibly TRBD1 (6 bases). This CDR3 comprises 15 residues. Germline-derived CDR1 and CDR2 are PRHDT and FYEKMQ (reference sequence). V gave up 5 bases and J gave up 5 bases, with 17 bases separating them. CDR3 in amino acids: CASSGKTGLVDTQYF. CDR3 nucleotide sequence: TGTGCCAGCAGCGGCAAAACAGGGTTGGTAGATACGCAGTATTTT.

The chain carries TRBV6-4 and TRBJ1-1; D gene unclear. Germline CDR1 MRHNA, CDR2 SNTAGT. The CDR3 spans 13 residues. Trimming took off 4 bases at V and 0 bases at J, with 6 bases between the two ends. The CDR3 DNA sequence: TGTGCCAGCAGTGCCAGGTTGAACACTGAAGCTTTCTTT. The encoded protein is CASSARLNTEAFF.

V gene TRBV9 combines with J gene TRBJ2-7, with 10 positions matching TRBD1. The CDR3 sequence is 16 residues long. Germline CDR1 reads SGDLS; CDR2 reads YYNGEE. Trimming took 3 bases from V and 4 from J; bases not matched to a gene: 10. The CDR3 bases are TGTGCCAGCAGCGGCGGACAGGGGGTATTTCGGTACGAGCAGTACTTC. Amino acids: CASSGGQGVFRYEQYF.

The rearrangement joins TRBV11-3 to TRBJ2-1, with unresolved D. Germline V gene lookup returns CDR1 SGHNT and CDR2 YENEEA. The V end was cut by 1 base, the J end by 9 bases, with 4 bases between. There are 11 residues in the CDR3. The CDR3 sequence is CASSLGGEQFF. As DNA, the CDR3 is TGTGCCAGCAGCTTAGGAGGTGAGCAGTTCTTC.

CDR3: CASSSLEETQYF. DNA for the CDR3: TGTGCCAGCAGCTCCCTAGAAGAGACCCAGTACTTC. V gene TRBV5-8 combines with J gene TRBJ2-5; D ambiguous. Trimming left V 3 bases short and J 3 bases short, with 6 bases between. The CDR3 runs to 12 residues. Germline-derived CDR1 and CDR2 are SGHTS and YDEGEE.

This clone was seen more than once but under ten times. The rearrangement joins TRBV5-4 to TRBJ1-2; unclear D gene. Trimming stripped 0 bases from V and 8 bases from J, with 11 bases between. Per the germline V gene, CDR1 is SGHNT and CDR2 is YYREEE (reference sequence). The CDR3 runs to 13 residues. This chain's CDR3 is CASSLEGRTGYTF. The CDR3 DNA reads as TGTGCCAGCAGCTTGGAGGGTCGCACGGGCTACACCTTC. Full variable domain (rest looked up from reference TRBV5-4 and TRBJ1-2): ETGVTQSPTHLIKTRGQQVTLRCSSQSGHNTVSWYQQALGQGPQFIFQYYREEENGRGNFPPRFSGLQFPNYSSELNVNALELDDSALYLCASSLEGRTGYTFGSGTRLTVV.

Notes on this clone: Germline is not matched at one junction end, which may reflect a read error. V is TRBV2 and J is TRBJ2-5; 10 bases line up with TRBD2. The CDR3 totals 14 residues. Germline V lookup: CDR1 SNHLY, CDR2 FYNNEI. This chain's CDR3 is CASSERTSGGHLDF. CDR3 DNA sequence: TGTGCCAGCAGCGAGAGGACTAGCGGAGGGCATTTGGACTTC.